Below are 7 T cell receptor beta chains sequenced from a single sample in a study of T cell repertoires in cytomegalovirus infection. No cognate antigen is known for these TCRs. TCRdb ran MiXCR on the reads and lists one entry per CDR3 protein. In the table there are under 850,000 distinct CDR3 sequences, around 30% of which are singletons. The source material was cultured PBMCs, sampled from culture after CMV antigen stimulation. Receptors originate from a human donor in good health (CMV status not recorded). Some clones in this sample may be carry-over from other donors' samples.

This chain links TRBV4-1 with TRBJ2-7, with D hard to call. The CDR3 is made up of 16 amino acids. Germline V gives CDR1 MGHRA, CDR2 YSYEKL. The ends were cut back, 3 bases at V and 6 bases at J, with 21 bases in the middle. CDR3 protein: CASSHPHGQHGGEQYF. The CDR3 nucleotides read TGCGCCAGCAGCCACCCTCACGGGCAGCATGGTGGCGAGCAGTACTTC.

The V gene is TRBV19, the J gene TRBJ2-1; 7 bases agree with TRBD2. Germline V gives CDR1 LNHDA, CDR2 SQIVND (reference sequence). V was clipped by 3 bases and J by 2 bases; unmatched bases: 7. The CDR3 runs to 16 residues. For the CDR3, the DNA is TGTGCCAGTAGTATCGTCGACCGGGGGGCCTACAATGAGCAGTTCTTC. Translation: CASSIVDRGAYNEQFF.

J is TRBJ2-5 and V is TRBV12-3 or TRBV12-4; 14 nucleotides agree with TRBD2. The CDR3 spans 18 residues. Trimming cost V 0 bases and J 4 bases; bases outside gene matches: 7. The CDR3 region is CASSLAPGLAGDAETQYF. CDR3 sequence (DNA): TGTGCCAGCAGTTTAGCTCCGGGACTAGCGGGAGATGCAGAGACCCAGTACTTC.

In this sample, this clonotype turned up a few times. The J gene is TRBJ1-4, the V gene TRBV7-9, with a tentative D call TRBD1 (6 bases). CDR3 length: 15 amino acids. V lost 2 bases and J 6 bases, leaving 13 bases between the germline ends. Germline V lookup: CDR1 SEHNR, CDR2 FQNEAQ (reference sequence). For the CDR3, the DNA is TGTGCCAGCAGCTTAAGTCAGGGGTCGGATGAAAAACTGTTTTTT. Its protein product is CASSLSQGSDEKLFF.

This clonotype was observed once. The CDR3: CASSFWTSGGTGELFF. The CDR3 region has the DNA TGTGCCAGCAGCTTTTGGACTAGCGGGGGTACCGGGGAGCTGTTTTTT. The V and J genes are TRBV11-2 and TRBJ2-2, with 13 bases identical to TRBD2. CDR1 and CDR2 from the germline V gene are SGHAT and FQNNGV. The CDR3 runs to 16 residues. J was trimmed by 5 bases and V by 3 bases; bases with no gene match: 3.

The chain links TRBV6-5 to TRBJ2-3; TRBD1 agrees at 8 bases. The CDR3 consists of 14 residues. V shed 2 bases, J shed 4 bases, and the junction held 2 bases outside the gene matches. Germline V gives CDR1 MNHEY, CDR2 SVGAGI. As DNA, the CDR3 is TGTGCCAGCAGTTACGGCAGGGGGCCAGATACGCAGTATTTT. Translated: CASSYGRGPDTQYF.

This clonotype was seen only a few times. The rearrangement uses TRBV19 and TRBJ2-2, with TRBD1 identical over 7 bases. The CDR3 spans 15 residues. J lost 7 bases, V lost 3 bases, and 8 bases had no gene match. Germline CDR1 LNHDA, CDR2 SQIVND (reference sequence). CDR3 sequence (DNA): TGTGCCAGTAGTATGTTGGACAGGAATGACGGGGAGCTGTTTTTT. It specifies CASSMLDRNDGELFF.